These T cell receptor beta chains were read from a single sample in a study of cytomegalovirus exposure and HLA in healthy donors. Sequenced by immunoSEQ multiplex PCR; TCRdb stores in-frame clones only, minus some. The repertoire holds roughly 100,000 clones, with about 64% as singletons. The sequencing input was PBMCs. The source of these receptors is a female donor in good health and CMV-seronegative. The CDR3 runs from the conserved cysteine through the conserved F or W. A D gene is named only where the DNA matches it firmly. The size field is filled for only some rows; it gives once, few, many or a size class.

cdr3_aa	cdr3_nt	v_call	j_call	clone_size	d_call
CASSQDRDSSYEQYF	TGCGCCAGCAGCCAAGATAGGGACAGCTCCTACGAGCAGTACTTC	TRBV4-1	TRBJ2-7	NA	TRBD1
CASSFGLAGGPFSYNEQFF	TGTGCCAGCAGCTTTGGACTAGCGGGAGGGCCATTCTCCTACAATGAGCAGTTCTTC	TRBV5-5	TRBJ2-1	NA	TRBD2
CASSSAGGLSYEQYF	TGTGCCAGCAGCTCGGCGGGAGGGCTTTCCTACGAGCAGTACTTC	TRBV5-4	TRBJ2-7	once	TRBD2
CASSLQPSGRGDTQYF	TGTGCCAGCAGCTTACAGCCTAGCGGGAGGGGTGATACGCAGTATTTT	TRBV13	TRBJ2-3	NA	TRBD2
CATSGGGPETQYF	TGTGCCACCTCGGGGGGGGGTCCAGAGACCCAGTACTTC	TRBV28	TRBJ2-5	NA	TRBD2
CASSPHTSQETQYF	TGTGCCAGCAGTCCTCATACTTCCCAAGAGACCCAGTACTTC	TRBV5-4	TRBJ2-5	NA	NA
CASSQDIRLAQSYEQYF	TGTGCCAGCAGCCAAGATATCAGACTAGCCCAGTCCTACGAGCAGTACTTC	TRBV4-2	TRBJ2-7	NA	TRBD2
CASSLGTDSGYTF	TGTGCCAGCAGCTTAGGTACGGACAGTGGCTACACCTTC	TRBV11-3	TRBJ1-2	NA	NA
CASSQQGGRTF	TGTGCCAGCAGCCAGCAGGGGGGTAGGACCTTC	TRBV14	TRBJ1-2	NA	TRBD1
CASSLTGAQQPQHF	TGCGCCAGCAGCTTGACAGGGGCACAGCAGCCCCAGCATTTT	TRBV5-1	TRBJ1-5	NA	TRBD1
CASSYLASDNEQFF	TGTGCCAGCAGTTACTTGGCTAGCGACAATGAGCAGTTCTTC	TRBV6-6	TRBJ2-1	NA	NA
CATSRGDRMNTEAFF	TGTGCCACCAGCAGAGGGGACAGAATGAACACTGAAGCTTTCTTT	TRBV15	TRBJ1-1	NA	TRBD1
CASSLRGPGETQYF	TGCGCCAGCAGCTTGAGGGGGCCCGGAGAGACCCAGTACTTC	TRBV5-1	TRBJ2-5	few	TRBD1
CASSPWSGRTSGRDSYEQYF	TGCGCCAGCAGCCCTTGGTCCGGGAGGACTAGCGGGAGGGACTCCTACGAGCAGTACTTC	TRBV5-1	TRBJ2-7	NA	TRBD2
CASSDGGQGIWGGELFF	TGTGCCAGCAGTGATGGCGGACAGGGAATATGGGGCGGGGAGCTGTTTTTT	TRBV2	TRBJ2-2	NA	TRBD1
CASSRDRGQLAGGSGANVLTF	TGTGCCAGCAGCAGGGACAGGGGGCAGCTAGCGGGAGGCTCTGGGGCCAACGTCCTGACTTTC	TRBV7-3	TRBJ2-6	NA	NA
CSAQATSENTDTQYF	TGCAGCGCCCAAGCGACTAGCGAGAACACAGATACGCAGTATTTT	TRBV29-1	TRBJ2-3	NA	TRBD2
CASSATGGNQPQHF	TGTGCCAGTAGTGCGACAGGGGGAAATCAGCCCCAGCATTTT	TRBV19	TRBJ1-5	NA	TRBD1
CASRMTGAFSGYTF	TGTGCCAGCAGGATGACAGGGGCGTTTAGCGGCTACACCTTC	TRBV6-1	TRBJ1-2	NA	TRBD1
CASSSINTEAFF	TGTGCCAGCAGTTCCATCAACACTGAAGCTTTCTTT	TRBV6-5	TRBJ1-1	NA	NA
CAISGQGNEQFF	TGTGCCATCAGTGGACAGGGAAATGAGCAGTTCTTC	TRBV10-3	TRBJ2-1	NA	TRBD1
CASSSGTLNTGELFF	TGTGCCAGCAGCTCCGGGACACTTAACACCGGGGAGCTGTTTTTT	TRBV11-3	TRBJ2-2	NA	NA
CASSLATSPNNEQFF	TGTGCCAGCAGCTTAGCTACCTCCCCTAACAATGAGCAGTTCTTC	TRBV7-9	TRBJ2-1	NA	NA
CASSPRVGLAGEDTQYF	TGTGCCAGCAGCCCGCGGGTAGGACTAGCGGGAGAAGATACGCAGTATTTT	TRBV13	TRBJ2-3	NA	TRBD2
CASSWGTASNYGYTF	TGCGCCAGCAGCTGGGGGACAGCTTCTAACTATGGCTACACCTTC	TRBV5-1	TRBJ1-2	once	TRBD1
CAIANFGAGFSQSYEQYF	TGTGCCATCGCCAACTTCGGAGCAGGGTTCTCCCAGTCCTACGAGCAGTACTTC	TRBV10-3	TRBJ2-7	few	NA
CASSFGQGGTYEQYF	TGTGCCAGCAGCTTTGGACAGGGAGGGACCTACGAGCAGTACTTC	TRBV13	TRBJ2-7	NA	NA
CASSLVRTAYEQYF	TGTGCCAGCAGCTTAGTCAGGACAGCCTACGAGCAGTACTTC	TRBV11-2	TRBJ2-7	NA	NA
CASSLGQGLGYTEAFF	TGTGCCAGCAGTTTAGGGCAGGGATTGGGGTACACTGAAGCTTTCTTT	TRBV27	TRBJ1-1	once	NA
CASSLGTSGRPSTDTQYF	TGCGCCAGCAGCTTGGGGACTAGCGGGAGACCAAGCACAGATACGCAGTATTTT	TRBV5-1	TRBJ2-3	NA	TRBD2
CASTLAGIQETQYF	TGTGCCAGCACCCTAGCGGGAATACAAGAGACCCAGTACTTC	TRBV2	TRBJ2-5	NA	TRBD2
CASSHTADTQYF	TGTGCCAGCAGCCATACTGCAGATACGCAGTATTTT	TRBV7-9	TRBJ2-3	NA	NA
CASSRGGNTEAFF	TGTGCCAGCAGCCGGGGGGGGAACACTGAAGCTTTCTTT	TRBV7-8	TRBJ1-1	once	NA
CSVAEGGTDIQYF	TGCAGCGTTGCGGAAGGAGGGACTGACATTCAGTACTTC	TRBV29-1	TRBJ2-4	NA	NA
CASSQGGSTDTQYF	TGTGCCAGCAGCCAGGGGGGTAGCACAGATACGCAGTATTTT	TRBV9	TRBJ2-3	once	NA
CASRRGQGPETQYF	TGTGCCAGCAGAAGGGGACAGGGGCCCGAGACCCAGTACTTC	TRBV28	TRBJ2-5	NA	TRBD1
CAWSAGSYEQYF	TGTGCCTGGAGTGCCGGCTCCTACGAGCAGTACTTC	TRBV30	TRBJ2-7	NA	NA
CASSHRGYEQYF	TGTGCCAGCAGTCACAGGGGTTACGAGCAGTACTTC	TRBV28	TRBJ2-7	NA	TRBD1